Listed below are T cell receptor beta chains from one sample, sequenced in a study of T cell changes during pregnancy in multiple sclerosis. Here immunoSEQ multiplex PCR was the method, and the copy in TCRdb shows in-frame clones only, minus some. This sample has under 45,000 clones, with around 90% found just once. Sequencing was performed on peripheral blood, taken in the second trimester of pregnancy. Receptors were obtained from a female donor in good health, enrolled as a control in a pregnancy study. Both conserved end residues are part of each CDR3.

v_call cdr3_aa
TRBV7-9 CASSLFRANQPQHF
TRBV2 CASRGGLLYNEQFF
TRBV5-1 CASSLALVRDEQYF
TRBV25-1 CASSRTLETQYF
TRBV19 CATSWQDGYTF
TRBV9 CASRDFGGASNEKLFF
TRBV28 CASRGSTIPSHEQYF
TRBV30 CAWSKRRRENEQFF
TRBV4-3 CASSQEKGGSGNTIYF
TRBV7-2 CASSSSVFAGRMTYEQYF
TRBV6-5 CASSVDRSYGYTF
TRBV28 CASSLWQGKGGYTF
TRBV6-5 CASSPRDRGENEQFF
TRBV9 CASSGGGSGYTF
TRBV30 CAWSRGGGNQPQHF
TRBV12-5 CASGPGQPNYGYTF
TRBV27 CASSLGGGPDTQYF
TRBV9 CASSPKAGGPGETQYF
TRBV19 CASSIRRENTEAFF
TRBV9 CASSVVMGDEQYF
TRBV7-2 CASSLGGLGGQPQHF
TRBV28 CASSFQGARPYEQYF
TRBV7-9 CASSFQTSGFGNEQFF
TRBV6-4 CASSRTADSPLHF
TRBV4-2 CASSQGASSGNQETQYF
TRBV30 CAWSTGREATGQHF
TRBV25-1 CASSEFGLAGRDTQYF
TRBV18 CASSKGAAPSYNEQFF